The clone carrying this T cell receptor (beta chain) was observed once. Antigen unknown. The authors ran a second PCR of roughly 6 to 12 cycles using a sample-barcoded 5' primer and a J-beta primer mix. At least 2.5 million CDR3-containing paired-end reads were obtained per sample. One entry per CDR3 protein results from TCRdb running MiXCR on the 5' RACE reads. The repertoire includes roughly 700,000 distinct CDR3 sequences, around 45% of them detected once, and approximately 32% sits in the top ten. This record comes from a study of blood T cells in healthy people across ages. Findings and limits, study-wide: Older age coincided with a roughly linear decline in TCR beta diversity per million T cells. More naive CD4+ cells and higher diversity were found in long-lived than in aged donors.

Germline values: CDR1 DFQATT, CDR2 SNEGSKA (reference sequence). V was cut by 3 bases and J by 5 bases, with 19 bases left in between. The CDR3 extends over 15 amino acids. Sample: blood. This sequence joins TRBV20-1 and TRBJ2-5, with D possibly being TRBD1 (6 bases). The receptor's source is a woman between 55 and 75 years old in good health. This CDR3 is CSARTFGGALETQYF. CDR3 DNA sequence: TGCAGTGCTAGGACGTTTGGGGGCGCCCTGGAGACCCAGTACTTC.